This TCR beta chain appears in the sequencing data of a study of T cell responses to AZD1222 COVID-19 vaccine. Findings and caveats of the study: In all cases, repertoires were sampled only after the peak T cell response. In a largely white British group with more females than males, clonal diversity was possibly underestimated.

Analyses pooled second doses at about 4 or about 12 weeks. Of note for this clone: Its antigen is still unknown.

Germline loops: CDR1 SGHRS, CDR2 YFSETQ. This CDR3 spans 13 amino acids. Trimming stripped 4 bases from V and 6 bases from J, with 12 bases between. Profiled with immunoSEQ multiplex PCR; TCRdb holds only in-frame clones, not every one. The table shows about 120,000 clones, with around 91% occurring only once. The V and J genes are TRBV5-1 and TRBJ2-3, with D perhaps TRBD1 (5 bases). This sequence was found in an adult who received the AZD1222 COVID-19 vaccine. The source material was peripheral blood, sampled 28 days after the second AZD1222 dose. The CDR3: CASSPQGVDTQYF. CDR3 nucleotide sequence: TGCGCCAGCAGCCCCCAAGGGGTGGATACGCAGTATTTT. Full variable domain (outside the CDR3, taken from reference TRBV5-1 and TRBJ2-3): KAGVTQTPRYLIKTRGQQVTLSCSPISGHRSVSWYQQTPGQGLQFLFEYFSETQRNKGNFPGRFSGRQFSNSRSEMNVSTLELGDSALYLCASSPQGVDTQYFGPGTRLTVL.